A selection of T cell receptor beta chains follows, all from one sample in a study of T cell responses to AZD1222 COVID-19 vaccine. Clones were read by immunoSEQ multiplex PCR, and TCRdb kept only the in-frame ones, dropping some. Of tens of thousands of clones listed, around 88% are singletons. The specimen was peripheral blood, collected on day 0 of MenACWY control vaccination. Receptors were obtained from an adult in good health. CDR3s include the opening cysteine and the closing phenylalanine or tryptophan. D genes are given only for firm matches. A row's size may be missing; if present it is once, few, many or a size class.

j_call d_call v_call clone_size cdr3_nt cdr3_aa
TRBJ1-5 TRBD1 TRBV28 . TGTGCCAGCAGTTTAGGGACAGACTATAGCAATCAGCCCCAGCATTTT CASSLGTDYSNQPQHF
TRBJ1-2 . TRBV10-3 . TGTGCCATCAGTGAGTCGATATCGTCCCTCTATGGCTACACCTTC CAISESISSLYGYTF
TRBJ1-2 TRBD1 TRBV29-1 . TGCAGCGTTGATAATCCCCTTATCGACAGGGTAGGGGACTATGGCTACACCTTC CSVDNPLIDRVGDYGYTF
TRBJ2-5 . TRBV10-3 . TGTGCCATCAGTTTCCGCGCGGGAAGTGAAGAGACCCAGTACTTC CAISFRAGSEETQYF
TRBJ2-1 TRBD2 TRBV18 . TGTGCCAGCTCGGGTGCGGGGGGACAATACAATGAGCAGTTCTTC CASSGAGGQYNEQFF
TRBJ2-1 . TRBV12-3/TRBV12-4 . TGTGCCAGCGGAGGGGCCTCTTACAATGAGCAGTTCTTC CASGGASYNEQFF
TRBJ1-1 TRBD1 TRBV14 few TGTGCCAGCAGCCGAGAGACAGGGTTGGACACTGAAGCTTTCTTT CASSRETGLDTEAFF
TRBJ2-1 . TRBV7-8 . TGTGCCAGCAGCTTAGCCAGGACCTACAATGAGCAGTTCTTC CASSLARTYNEQFF
TRBJ1-3 TRBD1 TRBV19 . TGTGCCAGTAGTCTTCGGACAGGGAGCTCTGGAAACACCATATATTTT CASSLRTGSSGNTIYF
TRBJ2-1 TRBD2 TRBV3-1/TRBV3-2 once TGTGCCAGCACTAGCGGGGGCATTCTAGGAAACTCCTACAATGAGCAGTTCTTC CASTSGGILGNSYNEQFF
TRBJ2-5 . TRBV19 . TGTGCCAGTAGTGTTGGACACGGCCGGGAGACCCAGTACTTC CASSVGHGRETQYF
TRBJ2-7 TRBD1 TRBV6-2/TRBV6-3 . TGTGCCAGCAGTTATGGGACAGCCCTATCCGAGCAGTACTTC CASSYGTALSEQYF
TRBJ1-5 . TRBV2 . TGTGCCAGCAGCCTGGGGAGAGATCAGCCCCAGCATTTT CASSLGRDQPQHF
TRBJ1-6 TRBD1 TRBV6-6 . TGTGCCAGCAGTGGCACGACAGGGCAAAATTCACCCCTCCACTTT CASSGTTGQNSPLHF
TRBJ1-6 . TRBV3-1/TRBV3-2 . TGTGCCAGCAGCCAAGAACCTACCAATTCACCCCTCCACTTT CASSQEPTNSPLHF
TRBJ1-2 . TRBV5-6 . TGTGCCAGCAGCGCGGGACGCTTTGTCAACTATGGCTACACCTTC CASSAGRFVNYGYTF
TRBJ1-6 . TRBV9 . TGTGCCAGCAGCGTCCAGGGAGAGCGGAATTCACCCCTCCACTTT CASSVQGERNSPLHF
TRBJ1-6 . TRBV5-5 once TGTGCCAGCAGCTATACGGACACGAAGTCACCCCTCCACTTT CASSYTDTKSPLHF
TRBJ2-1 TRBD2 TRBV29-1 . TGCAGCGTTGCCCTCTCTAGCGGGGGGGACAATGAGCAGTTCTTC CSVALSSGGDNEQFF
TRBJ1-4 . TRBV4-2 . TGTGCCAGCAGCCTCGTAAGTGATGAAAAACTGTTTTTT CASSLVSDEKLFF
TRBJ1-5 . TRBV7-2 . TGTGCCAGCAGCTTAGTATCCGGGGGGCGTAGCAATCAGCCCCAGCATTTT CASSLVSGGRSNQPQHF
TRBJ1-2 . TRBV24-1 . TGTGCCACCAGTGATCCGGGACAAGCAAACTATGGCTACACCTTC CATSDPGQANYGYTF
TRBJ1-4 . TRBV4-2 . TGTGCCAGCAGCCAAGAGTCGGGTACAACTAATGAAAAACTGTTTTTT CASSQESGTTNEKLFF